This passage covers 18 T cell receptor beta chains from one sample sequenced in a study of control samples from healthy donors and cancer patients. Using immunoSEQ multiplex PCR, the repertoire was profiled, and TCRdb retains in-frame clones only, with some absent. The sample includes 150,000 to 180,000 clones, 93% seen only once; the top ten take around 2.5%. The sequenced sample consisted of blood. The source is a man between 50 and 59 years old in good health.

This rearrangement joins TRBV27 to TRBJ1-1; TRBD1 is a possible D gene (5 bases). There are 17 residues in the CDR3. Trimming took off 2 bases at V and 3 bases at J, with 19 bases between the two ends. From germline, CDR1 is MNHEY and CDR2 SMNVEV (reference sequence). The CDR3 DNA sequence: TGTGCCAGCAGTTTAGACGGTTTTGGGGGGAGGTACACTGAAGCTTTCTTT. Amino acid sequence: CASSLDGFGGRYTEAFF.

The chain has TRBV13 and TRBJ1-5; D is unclear. This CDR3 contains 15 residues. Germline CDR1 PRHDT, CDR2 FYEKMQ (reference sequence). Deletions cut 0 bases from V and 2 bases from J, with 8 bases between. The CDR3 sequence is CASSLGLQGNQPQHF. CDR3 bases: TGTGCCAGCAGCTTAGGCCTCCAGGGCAATCAGCCCCAGCATTTT.

The chain combines TRBV4-1 with TRBJ2-1; D gene uncertain. The CDR3 is 12 residues long. Germline V CDR1 and CDR2: MGHRA, YSYEKL. V was shortened by 5 bases and J by 9 bases, with 11 bases between the two germline ends. The CDR3 DNA reads as TGCGCCAGCAGCGAAAACCCCGGTGAGCAGTTCTTC. Translating it yields CASSENPGEQFF.

Concerning this clone: Here the CDR3 omits its conserved ending phenylalanine or tryptophan, so a read error is the likely source. The DNA is left out, because the CDR3 cannot be placed on it with certainty; the CDR3 is given as TCRdb lists it. Other DNA sequences in this specimen translate into the identical CDR3. The chain couples TRBV25-1 to TRBJ2-7. The CDR3 numbers 12 amino acids, ends counted. Germline V gene data show CDR1 as MGHDK and CDR2 as SYGVNS. This CDR3 reads CASSVDTGLRVS.

The chain is built from TRBV3-1 (or the pseudogene TRBV3-2) and TRBJ2-7, with D perhaps matching TRBD1 (5 bases). Trimming removed 1 base at V and 3 bases at J, with 10 bases between. The germline V gene has CDR1 LGHDT and CDR2 YNNKEL (reference sequence). CDR3 size: 14 residues. The CDR3: CASSQAPGFYEQYF. Written as DNA, the CDR3 is TGTGCCAGCAGCCAAGCCCCAGGGTTCTACGAGCAGTACTTC.

The chain couples TRBV28 to TRBJ2-7; tentative D call: TRBD2 (5 bases). CDR3 length: 15 amino acids. Deletions cut 7 bases from V and 0 bases from J, with 16 bases between. The V gene's germline CDR1 is MDHEN and CDR2 SYDVKM. CDR3 amino acids: CASTSLGASSYEQYF. For the CDR3, the DNA is TGTGCCAGCACCTCCTTGGGAGCTAGCTCCTACGAGCAGTACTTC.

This clone was picked up one time. V and J are TRBV18 and TRBJ1-6; tentatively, D is TRBD1 (5 bases). Germline loops: CDR1 KGHSH, CDR2 LQKENI. The CDR3 loop spans 14 amino acids. V lost 3 bases and J 9 bases, leaving 12 bases between the germline ends. This chain's CDR3 is CASSPGRGSSPLHF. Here the CDR3 DNA reads TGTGCCAGCTCACCCGGCCGGGGGAGTTCACCCCTCCACTTT.

V is TRBV9 and J is TRBJ1-2, with D unresolved. CDR3 length: 14 residues. CDR1 is SGDLS and CDR2 is YYNGEE in the germline V gene. With 3 bases removed from V and 0 bases from J, the gap between germline ends came to 9 bases. CDR3 coding DNA: TGTGCCAGCAGCGCCACCCCCTCTAACTATGGCTACACCTTC. The encoded protein is CASSATPSNYGYTF. The whole variable domain, filled in from reference TRBV9 and TRBJ1-2, reads DSGVTQTPKHLITATGQRVTLRCSPRSGDLSVYWYQQSLDQGLQFLIQYYNGEERAKGNILERFSAQQFPDLHSELNLSSLELGDSALYFCASSATPSNYGYTFGSGTRLTVV.

This clone was counted a single time. The chain links TRBV7-9 to TRBJ2-1; TRBD2 is a possible D gene (5 bases). Trimming took off 1 base at V and 2 bases at J, with 15 bases between the two ends. Germline V CDR1 and CDR2: SEHNR, FQNEAQ (reference sequence). The CDR3 spans 17 residues. CDR3 residues: CASSLGFSVRPYNEQFF. The CDR3 region has the DNA TGTGCCAGCAGCTTAGGGTTTAGCGTTCGTCCCTACAATGAGCAGTTCTTC. The complete variable domain, with remaining parts taken from reference TRBV7-9 and TRBJ2-1, reads DTGVSQNPRHKITKRGQNVTFRCDPISEHNRLYWYRQTLGQGPEFLTYFQNEAQLEKSRLLSDRFSAERPKGSFSTLEIQRTEQGDSAMYLCASSLGFSVRPYNEQFFGPGTRLTVL.

This chain connects TRBV28 to TRBJ1-2; D is possibly TRBD1 (5 bases). This CDR3 region has 11 residues. V shed 8 bases and J shed 6 bases, with 10 bases lying between them. CDR1 and CDR2 (germline): MDHEN, SYDVKM. CDR3 amino acids: CASWGNNGYTF. In DNA, the CDR3 is TGTGCCAGCTGGGGGAACAATGGCTACACCTTC.

This clone was counted once. J is TRBJ1-2 and V is TRBV18; tentative D call: TRBD1 (5 bases). The CDR3 sequence is 14 residues long. The germline gives CDR1 KGHSH, CDR2 LQKENI. Trimming shortened V by 2 bases and J by 0 bases, and 7 bases separated the two germline ends. CDR3 sequence: CASSPGGANYGYTF. The CDR3 nucleotides read TGTGCCAGCTCACCAGGGGGAGCTAACTATGGCTACACCTTC.

J is TRBJ2-3 and V is TRBV27, with D maybe TRBD2 (5 bases). The ends were cut back, 0 bases at V and 5 bases at J, with 6 bases in the middle. Per the germline V gene, CDR1 is MNHEY and CDR2 is SMNVEV (reference sequence). The CDR3 runs to 13 residues. The CDR3 is CASSLSGLDTQYF. The CDR3 DNA reads as TGTGCCAGCAGTTTATCCGGACTAGATACGCAGTATTTT.

The chain links TRBV5-1 to TRBJ2-3, with 7 nucleotides matching TRBD2. The germline CDR1 and CDR2 sequences are SGHRS and YFSETQ. V trimming: 4 bases; J trimming: 3 bases; junction bases outside the gene matches: 8. The CDR3 runs to 15 residues. In nucleotides, the CDR3 is TGCGCCAGCAGCGACGGACTAGAGGTGACAGATACGCAGTATTTT. Its translation: CASSDGLEVTDTQYF.

This chain joins TRBV6-5 and TRBJ1-2; no reliable D call. Germline loops: CDR1 MNHEY, CDR2 SVGAGI. CDR3 length equals 15 residues. V was clipped by 0 bases and J by 0 bases, with 8 bases between them. The CDR3 loop reads CASSYSGRTNYGYTF. CDR3 DNA: TGTGCCAGCAGTTACTCGGGGAGGACTAACTATGGCTACACCTTC.

The chain links TRBV5-4 to TRBJ2-2, with unresolved D. Between the trimmed V and J ends, which lost 4 bases and 0 bases, there was a span of 7 bases. This CDR3 is built from 14 residues. The germline V gene has CDR1 SGHNT and CDR2 YYREEE (reference sequence). CDR3 sequence (DNA): TGTGCCAGCAGCCCCGCCGCGAACACCGGGGAGCTGTTTTTT. It encodes CASSPAANTGELFF.

The chain carries TRBV3-1 (or the pseudogene TRBV3-2) and TRBJ1-2; no firm D call. Deletions cut 0 bases from V and 7 bases from J, with 18 bases between. The CDR3 runs 16 residues. In germline, CDR1 is LGHDT, CDR2 YNNKEL (reference sequence). CDR3: CASSQDGAGKSLGYTF. CDR3 DNA sequence: TGTGCCAGCAGCCAAGATGGTGCGGGGAAATCGCTTGGCTACACCTTC.

The rearrangement links TRBV12-5 to TRBJ2-1; the match to TRBD1 covers 9 bases. In germline, CDR1 is LGHNT, CDR2 FRNRAP. The CDR3 consists of 17 residues. V was clipped by 5 bases and J by 7 bases; unmatched bases: 15. The CDR3 DNA reads as TGTGCTAGTGGTCCGGGGACAGGGATTCACACTTTGAATGAGCAGTTCTTC. Translating it yields CASGPGTGIHTLNEQFF. Complete variable domain (other parts from reference TRBV12-5 and TRBJ2-1): DARVTQTPRHKVTEMGQEVTMRCQPILGHNTVFWYRQTMMQGLELLAYFRNRAPLDDSGMPKDRFSAEMPDATLATLKIQPSEPRDSAVYFCASGPGTGIHTLNEQFFGPGTRLTVL.

The chain joins TRBV10-2 to TRBJ2-7, with 8 bases aligning to TRBD2. The V segment lost 5 bases and the J segment 4 bases; nucleotides outside the gene matches: 13. The germline V gene has CDR1 WSHSY and CDR2 SAAADI. The CDR3 loop spans 16 amino acids. CDR3 loop: CASSRAPSGSLYEQYF. Here the CDR3 DNA reads TGCGCCAGCAGTCGAGCCCCCAGCGGGAGTCTGTACGAGCAGTACTTC.